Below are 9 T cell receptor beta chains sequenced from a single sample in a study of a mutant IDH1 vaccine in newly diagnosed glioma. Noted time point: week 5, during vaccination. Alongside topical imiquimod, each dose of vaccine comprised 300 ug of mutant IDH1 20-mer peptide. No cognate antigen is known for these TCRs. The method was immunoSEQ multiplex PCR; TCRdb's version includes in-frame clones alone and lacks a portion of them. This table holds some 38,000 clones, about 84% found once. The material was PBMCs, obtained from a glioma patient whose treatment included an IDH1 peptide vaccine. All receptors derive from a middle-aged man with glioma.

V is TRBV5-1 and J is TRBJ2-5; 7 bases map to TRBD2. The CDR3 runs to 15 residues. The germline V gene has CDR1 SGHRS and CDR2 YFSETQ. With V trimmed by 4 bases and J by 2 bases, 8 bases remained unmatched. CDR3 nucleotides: TGCGCCAGCAGCAGCTACTGGGGGGGACAAGAGACCCAGTACTTC. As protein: CASSSYWGGQETQYF.

CDR3 bases: TGTGCCAGCAGTCGGGACAGGGACTCCTACAATGAGCAGTTCTTC. It codes for CASSRDRDSYNEQFF. The chain recombines TRBV6-5 with TRBJ2-1; 9 nucleotides align to TRBD1. Trimming cost V 5 bases and J 0 bases; bases outside gene matches: 2. Germline lookup yields CDR1 MNHEY and CDR2 SVGAGI. The CDR3 loop spans 15 amino acids.

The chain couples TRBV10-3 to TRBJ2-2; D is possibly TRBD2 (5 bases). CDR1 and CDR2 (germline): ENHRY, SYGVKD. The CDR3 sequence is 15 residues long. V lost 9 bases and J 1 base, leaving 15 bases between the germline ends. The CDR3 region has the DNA TGTGCCATAAGCCTGGACGGACTGAACACCGGGGAGCTGTTTTTT. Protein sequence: CAISLDGLNTGELFF.

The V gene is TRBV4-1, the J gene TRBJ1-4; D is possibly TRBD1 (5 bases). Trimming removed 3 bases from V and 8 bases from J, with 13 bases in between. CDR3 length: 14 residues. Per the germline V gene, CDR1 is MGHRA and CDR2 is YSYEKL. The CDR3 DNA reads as TGCGCCAGCAGCCAGGGGACTCTAAGGGAAAAACTGTTTTTT. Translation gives CASSQGTLREKLFF.

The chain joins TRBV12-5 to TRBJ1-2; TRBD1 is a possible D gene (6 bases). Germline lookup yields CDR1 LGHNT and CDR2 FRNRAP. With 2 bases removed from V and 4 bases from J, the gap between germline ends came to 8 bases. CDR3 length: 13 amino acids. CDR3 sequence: CASGLRRGYGYTF. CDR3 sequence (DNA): TGTGCTAGTGGTTTGCGCAGGGGCTATGGCTACACCTTC.

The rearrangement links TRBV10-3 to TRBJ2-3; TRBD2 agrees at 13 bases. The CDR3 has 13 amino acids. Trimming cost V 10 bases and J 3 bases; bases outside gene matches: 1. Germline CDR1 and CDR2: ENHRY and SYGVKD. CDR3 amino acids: CATGLAGTDTQYF. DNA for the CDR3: TGTGCCACGGGACTAGCGGGGACAGATACGCAGTATTTT.

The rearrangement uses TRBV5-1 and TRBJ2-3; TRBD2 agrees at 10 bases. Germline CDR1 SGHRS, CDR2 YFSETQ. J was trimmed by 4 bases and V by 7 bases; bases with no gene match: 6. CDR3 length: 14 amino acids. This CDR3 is CASCPGTSADTQYF. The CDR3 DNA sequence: TGCGCCAGCTGTCCCGGGACTAGCGCAGATACGCAGTATTTT.

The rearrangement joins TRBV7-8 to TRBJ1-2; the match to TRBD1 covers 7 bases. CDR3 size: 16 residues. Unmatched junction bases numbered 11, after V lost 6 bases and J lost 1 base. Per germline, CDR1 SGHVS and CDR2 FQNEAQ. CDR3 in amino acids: CASSPKTGVDNYGYTF. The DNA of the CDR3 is TGTGCCAGCAGTCCTAAAACAGGGGTGGATAACTATGGCTACACCTTC.

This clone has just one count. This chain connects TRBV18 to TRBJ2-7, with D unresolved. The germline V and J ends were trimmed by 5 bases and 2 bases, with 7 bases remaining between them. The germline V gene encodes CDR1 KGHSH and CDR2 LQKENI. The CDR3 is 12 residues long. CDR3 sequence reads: CASSSQAYEQYF. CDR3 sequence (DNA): TGTGCCAGCTCAAGCCAAGCCTACGAGCAGTACTTC.